This T cell receptor beta chain was captured in a study of blood T cell repertoires in COVID-19. Authors' data handling: Reference gene primer amplification in the assay estimated nucleated cell counts. Libraries were prepared by immunoSEQ multiplex PCR; TCRdb keeps only in-frame clonotypes and omits some of them. D and trimming were read from the DNA, whereas the V and J calls and clone size are those reported in that table. The sample yields about 88,000 clones, 80% to 90% seen once. Trimming shortened V by 3 bases and J by 4 bases, and 13 bases separated the two germline ends. Per germline, CDR1 DFQATT and CDR2 SNEGSKA (reference sequence). The CDR3 loop spans 14 amino acids.

The chain is built from TRBV20-1 and TRBJ1-3; D is undetermined. What was sequenced was peripheral blood. This clonotype was obtained from a man older than 75 with acute or convalescent COVID-19. CDR3 nucleotide sequence: TGCAGTGCTAGTCCCCAGGTCCAGGGAAACACCATATATTTT. It encodes CSASPQVQGNTIYF.